What follows describes a single T cell receptor beta chain. Its cognate antigen is unknown. The sample is drawn from a study of cytomegalovirus exposure and HLA in healthy donors. For the study at large: HLA-typed donors were the source of approximately 80 million unique TCRs, which an early data release held. Study results and limitations: Based on reports, TCR beta sequences accurately predicted HLA-A and HLA-B alleles for most subjects. A prior analysis recorded that most TCR beta V segments were productive about 87% or about 30% of the time. Other equally common chains were less clonally expanded than HLA-associated TCR beta chains, a later analysis showed.

Vbeta (60) and Jbeta (13) primers were used in the PCR. Libraries were prepared by immunoSEQ multiplex PCR; TCRdb keeps only in-frame clonotypes and omits some of them. The data contain 150,000 to 200,000 clones, roughly three quarters of them singletons. Germline V CDR1 and CDR2: SGHAT, FQNNGV. The CDR3 has 16 amino acids. Trimming took 5 bases from V and 0 from J, leaving 17 bases between them. Sequencing was carried out using PBMCs. This sequence originates from a male donor in good health and CMV-seropositive. V gene TRBV11-2 combines with J gene TRBJ2-7; a weak D match, TRBD2 (6 bases). The CDR3 sequence is CASSGPGLVSSYEQYF. For the CDR3, the DNA is TGTGCCAGCAGCGGGCCGGGACTCGTCAGCTCCTACGAGCAGTACTTC.